This paragraph covers one T cell receptor beta chain sequence. As yet, its antigen is unknown. These data come from a study of cytomegalovirus exposure and HLA in healthy donors. Across the whole study: When 350 to 500 donors were genotyped, around 77% of them were found to fall in the Caucasian-associated ancestry cluster.

PCR used 60 Vbeta primers and 13 Jbeta primers. Clones were read by immunoSEQ multiplex PCR, and TCRdb kept only the in-frame ones, dropping some. Of roughly 200,000 clones in the sample, 75% to 90% are singletons; the top ten hold roughly 0.99%. Donors were ostensibly healthy at sampling, although undocumented immune exposures were probable. In germline, CDR1 is GTSNPN, CDR2 SVGIG (reference sequence). The CDR3 is 17 amino acids. Trimming took 0 bases from V and 4 from J; bases not matched to a gene: 11. The study, taken as a whole, reports: Apparent HLA restriction characterized most CMV-associated TCR beta chains in a later analysis. Links to common viral pathogens appeared, in a later analysis, for several of the most significant clusters.

The V and J genes are TRBV30 and TRBJ2-3, with 9 positions matching TRBD2. Material for sequencing was PBMCs. The source is a woman aged 18-35 years in good health and CMV-seronegative. The CDR3 DNA is TGTGCCTGGAGTGTCCCCAAACCGGGACTAGCCCCAGATACGCAGTATTTT. This codes for CAWSVPKPGLAPDTQYF.